The 29 T cell receptor beta chains reported below all come from one sample, sequenced in a study of beta chain features in type 1 diabetes. Study results and limitations: Type 1 diabetes patients had moderately but significantly shorter TCRB CDR3s in all four CD4+ subsets.

cDNA synthesis used the whole RNA isolate, giving expressed TCRB sequences. Data came from immunoSEQ multiplex PCR; TCRdb stores just in-frame clones and leaves some out. This table has about 640,000 clones, 12% appearing once. Antigen specificity for these receptors is unknown. Material: naive CD4+ T cells from blood. These receptors all stem from a man aged 30 to 39 with type 1 diabetes.

In its sample, this clone was seen a few times. The rearrangement links TRBV7-9 to TRBJ2-1; no clear D. The germline V and J ends were trimmed by 2 bases and 2 bases, with 13 bases remaining between them. The germline V gene has CDR1 SEHNR and CDR2 FQNEAQ (reference sequence). There are 16 residues in the CDR3. The CDR3 DNA is TGTGCCAGCAGCTTAACGGGTGGCCTACCCTACAATGAGCAGTTCTTC. Translating it yields CASSLTGGLPYNEQFF.

This sequence joins TRBV29-1 and TRBJ1-2; D is perhaps TRBD1 (6 bases). The V gene's germline CDR1 is SQVTM and CDR2 ANQGSEA. V lost 6 bases and J lost 8, with 22 bases in between. The length of the CDR3 is 14 residues. The CDR3 sequence is CSVAGGTATGGYTF. The CDR3 DNA reads TGCAGCGTCGCCGGAGGGACGGCGACAGGCGGCTACACCTTC.

The chain has TRBV27 and TRBJ2-5; D is possibly TRBD1 (5 bases). CDR3 length equals 13 residues. Germline CDR1 and CDR2: MNHEY and SMNVEV (reference sequence). The V end was cut by 4 bases, the J end by 2 bases, with 8 bases between. CDR3 amino acids: CASSWGPQETQYF. Here the CDR3 DNA reads TGTGCCAGCAGTTGGGGCCCACAAGAGACCCAGTACTTC.

This rearrangement joins TRBV5-1 to TRBJ1-6, with D perhaps matching TRBD1 (6 bases). V was trimmed by 4 bases and J by 7 bases, leaving 12 bases between them. Germline CDR1 and CDR2: SGHRS and YFSETQ. The CDR3 covers 14 residues. Here the CDR3 reads CASSREGGNSPLHF. CDR3 DNA: TGCGCCAGCAGCCGAGAGGGGGGAAATTCACCCCTCCACTTT.

This clone was seen only a few times. V usage is TRBV5-6 and J usage is TRBJ2-5, with D unclear. This CDR3 comprises 13 residues. V lost 0 bases to trimming and J lost 7 bases, with 10 bases between them. Per the germline V gene, CDR1 is SGHDT and CDR2 is YYEEEE. CDR3 sequence (DNA): TGTGCCAGCAGCTTGGGGCACTTGGGGACCCAGTACTTC. It yields the protein CASSLGHLGTQYF.

This clone has just a few counts. The rearrangement links TRBV27 to TRBJ1-6; 7 positions agree with TRBD1. The CDR3 is made up of 16 amino acids. V was pared by 5 bases and J by 3 bases, with 7 bases of the junction left unmatched. Germline CDR1 is MNHEY and CDR2 is SMNVEV (reference sequence). The CDR3 protein is CASSERDRRYNSPLHF. CDR3 in DNA: TGTGCCAGCAGTGAGCGGGACAGACGCTATAATTCACCCCTCCACTTT.

The chain couples TRBV13 to TRBJ1-1; D is undetermined. Per germline, CDR1 PRHDT and CDR2 FYEKMQ (reference sequence). This CDR3 comprises 15 residues. Trimming removed 5 bases from V and 0 bases from J, with 13 bases in between. Here the CDR3 DNA reads TGTGCCAGCAGCCGAGGGAGGCCAGTGAACACTGAAGCTTTCTTT. Amino acid sequence: CASSRGRPVNTEAFF.

This chain joins TRBV5-4 and TRBJ2-5; TRBD2 matches 7 bases. Germline assignment: CDR1 SGHNT and CDR2 YYREEE (reference sequence). Trimming at V came to 5 bases and at J to 2 bases, leaving 9 bases not matched to a gene. The CDR3 sequence is 15 residues long. CDR3: CASSPGGVRQETQYF. CDR3 nucleotide sequence: TGTGCCAGCAGTCCTGGGGGGGTTCGGCAAGAGACCCAGTACTTC.

This chain links TRBV7-2 with TRBJ2-3, with 8 bases matching TRBD2. The CDR3 has 15 residues. The junction had 5 bases not matched to a gene; V was cut back by 4 bases and J by 2 bases. In germline, CDR1 is SGHTA, CDR2 FQGNSA. CDR3 sequence reads: CASSSRGGSTDTQYF. DNA of the CDR3: TGTGCCAGCAGCTCTCGGGGGGGATCCACAGATACGCAGTATTTT.

The rearrangement joins TRBV5-1 to TRBJ1-1; D is unresolved. Germline assignment: CDR1 SGHRS and CDR2 YFSETQ. The CDR3 is 14 amino acids. Trimming removed 0 bases from V and 0 bases from J, with 6 bases in between. The CDR3 coding sequence is TGCGCCAGCAGCTTGGAAGTAATGAACACTGAAGCTTTCTTT. The encoded protein is CASSLEVMNTEAFF.

There are many counts of this clone. The rearrangement uses TRBV23-1 and TRBJ2-4; no clear D. TRBV23-1 is sorted into the ORF group, with uncertain function. The CDR3 has 14 amino acids. With 3 bases removed from V and 0 bases from J, the gap between germline ends came to 6 bases. The CDR3 region is CASSQSVAKNIQYF. The DNA of the CDR3 is TGCGCCAGCAGTCAGTCCGTAGCCAAAAACATTCAGTACTTC.

In this sample, this clone turned up a few times. V is TRBV18 and J is TRBJ1-1, with D tentatively TRBD1 (6 bases). The CDR3 has 13 amino acids. From germline, CDR1 is KGHSH and CDR2 LQKENI. Trimming took 9 bases from V and 1 from J, leaving 12 bases between them. The chain's CDR3 is CASLGQPNTEAFF. CDR3 nucleotides: TGTGCCAGTCTTGGACAGCCGAACACTGAAGCTTTCTTT.

In this sample, this clone turned up a few times. V is TRBV7-9 and J is TRBJ1-5; weak D call: TRBD1 (5 bases). The V gene lost 5 bases and the J gene lost 11 bases, with 13 bases spanning the gap. CDR1 is SEHNR, CDR2 FQNEAQ, per germline (reference sequence). The CDR3 sequence is 12 residues long. As DNA, the CDR3 is TGTGCCAGCAGCCTCTTCGGGGGGGCCCAGCATTTT. This encodes CASSLFGGAQHF.

The V and J genes are TRBV7-9 and TRBJ1-1; unclear D gene. CDR1 SEHNR and CDR2 FQNEAQ come from the germline V gene (reference sequence). Trimming stripped 5 bases from V and 4 bases from J, with 11 bases between. The CDR3 length is 13 residues. CDR3 bases: TGTGCCAGCAGCCCGCGGGGTCTCACTGAAGCTTTCTTT. Translated, it gives CASSPRGLTEAFF.

The V call is TRBV5-1, the J call TRBJ2-1; D unclear. In germline, CDR1 is SGHRS, CDR2 YFSETQ. V dropped 4 bases and J dropped 4 bases, with 6 bases sitting between them. The CDR3 has 12 amino acids. Here the CDR3 DNA reads TGCGCCAGCAGCAGGGCGTACAATGAGCAGTTCTTC. Protein product: CASSRAYNEQFF.

Only a few counts were recorded for this clone. Other DNA sequences of this sample code for an identical CDR3. This chain links TRBV7-2 with TRBJ2-5, with D tentatively TRBD1 or TRBD2 (5 bases each). This CDR3 is built from 13 residues. Germline assignment: CDR1 SGHTA and CDR2 FQGNSA. V was pared by 1 base and J by 4 bases, with 7 bases between. CDR3 in amino acids: CASSLGGRETQYF. CDR3 bases: TGTGCCAGCAGCTTAGGGGGGAGAGAGACCCAGTACTTC.

This rearrangement joins TRBV6-1 to TRBJ2-5; 7 bases agree with TRBD1. The CDR3 contains 14 residues. Trimming at V came to 8 bases and at J to 5 bases, leaving 11 bases not matched to a gene. Germline values: CDR1 MNHNS, CDR2 SASEGT. CDR3 sequence reads: CASVQETGWETQYF. CDR3 coding DNA: TGTGCCAGCGTTCAAGAGACAGGGTGGGAGACCCAGTACTTC.

This clone came up a few times. V gene TRBV9 combines with J gene TRBJ2-3; D not resolved. There are 12 residues in the CDR3. CDR1 and CDR2 from the germline V gene are SGDLS and YYNGEE. V dropped 3 bases and J dropped 3 bases, with 5 bases sitting between them. The chain's CDR3 is CASSAMTDTQYF. In nucleotides, the CDR3 is TGTGCCAGCAGCGCCATGACAGATACGCAGTATTTT.

This clone has only a few counts. J is TRBJ2-2 and V is TRBV7-8; possible D gene TRBD2, 5 bases. The V gene's germline CDR1 is SGHVS and CDR2 FQNEAQ. This CDR3 has 16 amino acids. The V end was cut by 5 bases, the J end by 1 base, with 14 bases between. The CDR3 bases are TGTGCCAGCAGCCCTATTAGCGTCTTGAACACCGGGGAGCTGTTTTTT. This translates into CASSPISVLNTGELFF.

This chain uses TRBV14 with TRBJ1-2, with 10 nucleotides matching TRBD1. V dropped 3 bases and J dropped 0; count of bases not matched to a gene: 4. Germline CDR1 is SGHDN and CDR2 is FVKESK. The CDR3 totals 16 residues. CDR3 protein: CASSQGQGPANYGYTF. The CDR3 coding sequence is TGTGCCAGCAGCCAGGGACAGGGGCCAGCTAACTATGGCTACACCTTC. The variable domain in full, completed from reference TRBV14 and TRBJ1-2, reads EAGVTQFPSHSVIEKGQTVTLRCDPISGHDNLYWYRRVMGKEIKFLLHFVKESKQDESGMPNNRFLAERTGGTYSTLKVQPAELEDSGVYFCASSQGQGPANYGYTFGSGTRLTVV.

The J gene is TRBJ2-7, the V gene TRBV5-1; D perhaps matches TRBD1 (6 bases). Per the germline V gene, CDR1 is SGHRS and CDR2 is YFSETQ. CDR3 length: 14 residues. V shed 0 bases and J shed 5 bases, with 12 bases lying between them. CDR3 bases: TGCGCCAGCAGCTTGGGGACAGTTCGGGACGAGCAGTACTTC. Its protein product is CASSLGTVRDEQYF.

The table lists this clone with a count of one. J is TRBJ2-1 and V is TRBV6-5, with TRBD1 matching 8 bases. V gave up 5 bases and J gave up 9 bases; unmatched junction bases: 0. The CDR3 runs 11 residues. Germline V gene data show CDR1 as MNHEY and CDR2 as SVGAGI. The DNA for the CDR3 is TGTGCCAGCAGTGACAGGGGTGAGCAGTTCTTC. This sequence encodes CASSDRGEQFF.

The gene calls are TRBV7-9 and TRBJ1-5; TRBD1 matches at 7 bases. This CDR3 is built from 14 residues. CDR1 and CDR2 (germline): SEHNR, FQNEAQ (reference sequence). With 7 bases clipped from V and 3 bases from J, the junction kept 6 bases outside the gene matches. CDR3 sequence: CASTSGGDNQPQHF. Written as DNA, the CDR3 is TGTGCCAGCACCTCAGGGGGTGACAATCAGCCCCAGCATTTT.

The chain recombines TRBV21-1 with TRBJ2-3; the D call TRBD1 from the table was never checked on the DNA. TRBV21-1 is a listed pseudogene. The CDR3 is made up of 15 amino acids. The CDR3 sequence: CASSKVWAGTDTQYF. The CDR3 nucleotides read TGTGCCAGCAGCAAAGTTTGGGCAGGGACAGATACGCAGTATTTT.

V and J are TRBV18 and TRBJ2-1, with unresolved D. Trimming removed 3 bases from V and 7 bases from J, with 7 bases in between. The germline gives CDR1 KGHSH, CDR2 LQKENI. There are 12 residues in the CDR3. In DNA form, the CDR3 reads TGTGCCAGCTCACCGCAGAGGAATGAGCAGTTCTTC. It yields the protein CASSPQRNEQFF. The full variable domain, in which reference TRBV18 and TRBJ2-1 provide the parts outside the CDR3, is NAGVMQNPRHLVRRRGQEARLRCSPMKGHSHVYWYRQLPEEGLKFMVYLQKENIIDESGMPKERFSAEFPKEGPSILRIQQVVRGDSAAYFCASSPQRNEQFFGPGTRLTVL.

The rearrangement uses TRBV9 and TRBJ2-3, with D perhaps TRBD2 (6 bases). V was pared by 7 bases and J by 6 bases, with 15 bases between. This CDR3 has 13 amino acids. Germline V gene sequence: CDR1 SGDLS, CDR2 YYNGEE. CDR3 protein: CASSRLDWDTQYF. For the CDR3, the DNA is TGTGCCAGCTCCCGACTAGACTGGGATACGCAGTATTTT.

This chain connects TRBV28 to TRBJ2-3; D is undetermined. Germline V gene data show CDR1 as MDHEN and CDR2 as SYDVKM. V was cut by 1 base and J by 2 bases, with 7 bases left in between. The CDR3 is 14 residues long. CDR3 DNA: TGTGCCAGCAGTTTATTAGGAGCCACAGATACGCAGTATTTT. Its translation: CASSLLGATDTQYF.

CDR3: CASSPKQGFNEKLFF. The CDR3 DNA follows: TGTGCCAGCAGCCCCAAGCAGGGATTTAATGAAAAACTGTTTTTT. The rearrangement uses TRBV9 and TRBJ1-4, with D perhaps TRBD1 (5 bases). The germline V gene has CDR1 SGDLS and CDR2 YYNGEE. V gave up 4 bases and J gave up 4 bases, with 14 bases separating them. The CDR3 has 15 residues.

This clone came up a few times. The rearrangement joins TRBV5-6 to TRBJ1-6, with unresolved D. Looked up from germline, CDR1 is SGHDT and CDR2 is YYEEEE. This CDR3 contains 17 residues. Trimming cost V 4 bases and J 3 bases, with 17 bases left between them. In nucleotides, the CDR3 is TGTGCCAGCAGCCTGGCCCAGGCAGTCAACTATAATTCACCCCTCCACTTT. It is translated as CASSLAQAVNYNSPLHF.